The clone carrying this T cell receptor (beta chain) was picked up many times. Described time point: newly diagnosed GD, antithyroid drugs for less than 3 months. RNA extracted from PBMCs served as the sequencing template. Through Arm-PCR of CDR3 regions and iRepertoire HTBI primers, TCR beta libraries were built. From the multiplex PCR reads, TCRdb called clonotypes with MiXCR, one entry per CDR3 protein. Among under 500,000 distinct CDR3 sequences listed, about 16% were seen once. The V gene's germline CDR1 is DFQATT and CDR2 SNEGSKA (reference sequence). Trimming removed 5 bases from V and 9 bases from J; junction bases left unmatched: 3. This CDR3 has 11 residues. This entry is derived from a study of regulatory T cells in long-lasting Graves disease. This sample also belongs to another study, concerning T cells in Graves' hyperthyroidism and ophthalmopathy.

This specimen consisted of peripheral blood mononuclear cells (PBMCs), obtained at new diagnosis, from a patient treated with antithyroid drugs. This receptor was obtained from a woman aged 25-40 years with Graves disease. The chain carries TRBV20-1 and TRBJ2-3; 9 nucleotides line up with TRBD1. The DNA of the CDR3 is TGCAGTGCTCTAGGACAGGGGACGCAGTATTTT. It is translated as CSALGQGTQYF.